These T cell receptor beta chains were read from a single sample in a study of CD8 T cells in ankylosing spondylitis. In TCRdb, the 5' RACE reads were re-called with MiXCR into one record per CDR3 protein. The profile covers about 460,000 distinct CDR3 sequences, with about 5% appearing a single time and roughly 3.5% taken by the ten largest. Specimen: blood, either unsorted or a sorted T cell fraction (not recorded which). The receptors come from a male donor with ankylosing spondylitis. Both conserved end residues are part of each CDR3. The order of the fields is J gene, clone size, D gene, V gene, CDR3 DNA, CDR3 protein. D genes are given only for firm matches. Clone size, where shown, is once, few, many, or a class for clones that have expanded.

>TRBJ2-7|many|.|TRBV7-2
TGTGCCAGCAGCTCTCAAAACGGCTACGAGCAGTACTTC
CASSSQNGYEQYF
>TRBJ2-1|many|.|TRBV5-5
TGTGCCAGCAGCTACAATTATGAGCAGTTCTTC
CASSYNYEQFF
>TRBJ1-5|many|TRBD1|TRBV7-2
TGTGCCAGCAGCACAGGGGGGCCAAATCAGCCCCAGCATTTT
CASSTGGPNQPQHF
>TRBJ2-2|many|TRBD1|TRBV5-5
TGTGCCAGCAGCCCGGGCCCCGGACAGGGTTCATCCGGGGAGCTGTTTTTT
CASSPGPGQGSSGELFF
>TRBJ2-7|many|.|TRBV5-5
TGTGCCAGCAGCTTAGAACTGTTAGCCTACGAGCAGTACTTC
CASSLELLAYEQYF
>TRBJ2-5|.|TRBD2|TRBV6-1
TGTGCCAGCAGGAGGGCTAGCGGGGCTGAGACCCAGTACTTC
CASRRASGAETQYF
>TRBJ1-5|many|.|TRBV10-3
TGTGCCACGGTGGGGGGCCCGTTCCAGCCCCAGCATTTT
CATVGGPFQPQHF
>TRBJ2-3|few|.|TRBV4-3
TGCGCCAGCAGCTTCCTAGAGGCTGGAGATACGCAGTATTTT
CASSFLEAGDTQYF
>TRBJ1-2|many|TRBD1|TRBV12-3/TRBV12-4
TGTGCCAGCAGTTTATTGGCAGGGGGAAATGGCTACACCTTC
CASSLLAGGNGYTF
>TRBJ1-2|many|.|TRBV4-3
TGCGCCAGCAGCCGAAACCCGACAGAGAACCCCTATGGCTACACCTTC
CASSRNPTENPYGYTF
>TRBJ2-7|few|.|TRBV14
TGTGCCAGCAGCCACCCAAACTCCTACGAGCAGTACTTC
CASSHPNSYEQYF
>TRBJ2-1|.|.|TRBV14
TGTGCCAGCAGCCAATACTACCGGTTCTCCTACAATGAGCAGTTCTTC
CASSQYYRFSYNEQFF
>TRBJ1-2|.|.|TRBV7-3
TGTGCCAGCAGCTTAACTAAACGGACAGCGGACTATGGCTACACCTTC
CASSLTKRTADYGYTF
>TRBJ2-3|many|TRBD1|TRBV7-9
TGTGCCAGCAGCACCAGGACAGGGGCAGATACGCAGTATTTT
CASSTRTGADTQYF
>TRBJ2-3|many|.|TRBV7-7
TGTGCCAGCAGCTTGGGACCCACAGATACGCAGTATTTT
CASSLGPTDTQYF
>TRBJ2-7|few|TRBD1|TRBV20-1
TGCAGTGCTAGAGATCGGGACAGGGTTCTATACGAGCAGTACTTC
CSARDRDRVLYEQYF
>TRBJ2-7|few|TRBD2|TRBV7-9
TGTGCCAGCAGTTTTAGCGGGAGCCCGTACGAGCAGTACTTC
CASSFSGSPYEQYF
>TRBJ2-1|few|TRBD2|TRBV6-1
TGTGCCAGCAGATGGGGGGGGACTACAAATGAGCAGTTCTTC
CASRWGGTTNEQFF
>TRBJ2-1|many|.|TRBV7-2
TGTGCCAGCAGTAAAGCAGGCACGCTCAATGAGCAGTTCTTC
CASSKAGTLNEQFF
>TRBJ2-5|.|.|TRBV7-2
TGTGCCAGCAGCTCGGCAGGGGCGATCCAAGAGACCCAGTACTTC
CASSSAGAIQETQYF
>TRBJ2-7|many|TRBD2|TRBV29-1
TGCAGCGCTATGACTAGCGGGTACGAGCAGTACTTC
CSAMTSGYEQYF
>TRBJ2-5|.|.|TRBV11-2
TGTGCCAGCAGCTTAGCTTGGTCAGCCCAAGAGACCCAGTACTTC
CASSLAWSAQETQYF
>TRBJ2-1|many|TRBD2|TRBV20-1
TGCAGTGCTAGAGTGGGACTAGTCAATGAGCAGTTCTTC
CSARVGLVNEQFF
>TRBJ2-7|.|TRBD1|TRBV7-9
TGTGCCAGCAGCTCGAACGTGGACAGGGAGTCGTACTTC
CASSSNVDRESYF
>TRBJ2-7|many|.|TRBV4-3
TGCGCCAGCAGCCAAGATTGGCCTTCCGAGCAGTACTTC
CASSQDWPSEQYF
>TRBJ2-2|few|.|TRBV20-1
TGCAGTGCTCCATCCTGGGGCCCGGGGAAAGTTGGGGAGCTGTTTTTT
CSAPSWGPGKVGELFF
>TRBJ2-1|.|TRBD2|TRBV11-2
TGTGCCAGCAGCTCTCTAGCGGGGGACCGCCGTGAGCAGTTCTTC
CASSSLAGDRREQFF